This T cell receptor (beta chain) is drawn from a study of Ad26.COV2.S vaccination and SARS-CoV-2 variants. Trimming pared 0 bases from V and 0 bases from J, leaving 12 bases between. Germline CDR1 is MNHEY and CDR2 is SVGAGI. This CDR3 has 16 amino acids. On this clone: The target antigen is unknown.

Sequenced by immunoSEQ multiplex PCR; TCRdb stores in-frame clones only, minus some. Among 300,000 to 400,000 clones listed, about 88% were seen once. The treatment is: 19 received Ad26.COV2.S at low or high dose, single or two shots; roughly five received placebo; per-sample allocation not given. On day 63 after the first injection, vaccine and placebo recipients gave samples. Vaccination employed an Ad26 vector expressing the Wuhan-strain SARS-CoV-2 spike. Findings of the study overall: Considerable breadth of spike-specific CD8+ and CD4+ T cell responses has reportedly been documented following vaccination. The placebo group had lower spike-specific TCR breadth than the vaccine recipients did.

This clonotype was sampled from a person aged 18 to 59 who received the Ad26.COV2.S COVID-19 vaccine or a placebo. The genes are TRBV6-5 and TRBJ2-7; possibly TRBD2 for D (6 bases). The sample here was peripheral blood, taken in a trial of Ad26.COV2.S vaccine versus placebo. CDR3 protein: CASSYSGGKSSYEQYF. As DNA, the CDR3 is TGTGCCAGCAGTTACTCCGGGGGTAAAAGCTCCTACGAGCAGTACTTC.